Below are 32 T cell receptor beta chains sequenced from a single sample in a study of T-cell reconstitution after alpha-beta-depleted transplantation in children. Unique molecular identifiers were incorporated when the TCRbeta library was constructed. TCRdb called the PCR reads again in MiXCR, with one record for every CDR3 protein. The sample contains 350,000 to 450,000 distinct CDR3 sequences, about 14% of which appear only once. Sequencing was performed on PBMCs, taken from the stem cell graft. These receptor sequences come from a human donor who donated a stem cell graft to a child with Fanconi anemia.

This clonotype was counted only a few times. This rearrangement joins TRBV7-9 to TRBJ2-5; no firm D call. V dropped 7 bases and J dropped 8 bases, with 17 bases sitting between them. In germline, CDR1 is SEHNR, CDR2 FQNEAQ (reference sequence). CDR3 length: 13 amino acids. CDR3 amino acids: CASTQVIVGTQYF. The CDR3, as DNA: TGTGCCAGCACCCAAGTTATCGTAGGAACCCAGTACTTC.

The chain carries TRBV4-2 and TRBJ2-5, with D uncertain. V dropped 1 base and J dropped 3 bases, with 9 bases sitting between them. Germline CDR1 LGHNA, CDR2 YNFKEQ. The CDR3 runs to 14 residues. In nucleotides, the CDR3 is TGTGCCAGCAGCCAAGTACACGGAGAAGAGACCCAGTACTTC. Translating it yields CASSQVHGEETQYF.

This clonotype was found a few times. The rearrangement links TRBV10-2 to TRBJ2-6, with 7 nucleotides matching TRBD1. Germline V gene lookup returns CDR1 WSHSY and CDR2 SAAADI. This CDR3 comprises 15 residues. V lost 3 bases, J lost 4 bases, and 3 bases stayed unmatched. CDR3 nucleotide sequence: TGCGCCAGCAGTGACACAGGGGCGGGGGCCAACGTCCTGACTTTC. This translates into CASSDTGAGANVLTF.

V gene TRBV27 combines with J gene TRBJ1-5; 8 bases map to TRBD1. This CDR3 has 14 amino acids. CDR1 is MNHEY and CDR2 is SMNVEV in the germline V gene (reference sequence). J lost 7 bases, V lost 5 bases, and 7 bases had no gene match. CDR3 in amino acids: CASSKQGDRQPQHF. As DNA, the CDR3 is TGTGCCAGCAGTAAACAGGGGGATCGGCAGCCCCAGCATTTT.

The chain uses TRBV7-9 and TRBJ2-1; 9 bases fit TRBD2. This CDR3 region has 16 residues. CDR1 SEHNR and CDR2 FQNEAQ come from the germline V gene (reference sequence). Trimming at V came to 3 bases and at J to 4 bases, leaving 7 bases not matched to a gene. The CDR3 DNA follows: TGTGCCAGCAGCTTCACTGCGGGGGGGCGTTACAATGAGCAGTTCTTC. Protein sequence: CASSFTAGGRYNEQFF.

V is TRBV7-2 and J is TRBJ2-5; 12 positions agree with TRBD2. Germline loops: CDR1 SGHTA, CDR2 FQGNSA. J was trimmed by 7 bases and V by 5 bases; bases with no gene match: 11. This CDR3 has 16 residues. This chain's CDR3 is CASSIPSGGGSGTQYF. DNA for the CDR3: TGTGCCAGCAGCATCCCTAGCGGGGGGGGTTCGGGGACCCAGTACTTC.

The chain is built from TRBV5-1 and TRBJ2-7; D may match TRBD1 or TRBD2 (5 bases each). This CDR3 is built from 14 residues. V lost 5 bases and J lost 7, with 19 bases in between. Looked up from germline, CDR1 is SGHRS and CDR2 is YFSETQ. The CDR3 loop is CASSPGAREREQYF. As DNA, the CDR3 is TGCGCCAGCAGTCCCGGGGCTCGTGAACGGGAGCAGTACTTC.

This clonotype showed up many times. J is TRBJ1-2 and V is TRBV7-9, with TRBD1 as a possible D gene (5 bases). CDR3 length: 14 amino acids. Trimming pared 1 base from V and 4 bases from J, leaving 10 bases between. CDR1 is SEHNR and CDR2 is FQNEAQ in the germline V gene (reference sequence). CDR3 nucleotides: TGTGCCAGCAGCTTAGTGGGGCGCGTCTATGGCTACACCTTC. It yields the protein CASSLVGRVYGYTF.

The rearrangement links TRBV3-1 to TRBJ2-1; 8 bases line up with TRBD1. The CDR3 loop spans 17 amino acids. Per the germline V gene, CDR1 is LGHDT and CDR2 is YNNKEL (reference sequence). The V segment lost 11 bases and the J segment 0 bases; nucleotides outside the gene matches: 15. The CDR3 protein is CACCQGVTGVSYNEQFF. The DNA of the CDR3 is TGTGCCTGCTGCCAAGGGGTGACAGGGGTCTCCTACAATGAGCAGTTCTTC.

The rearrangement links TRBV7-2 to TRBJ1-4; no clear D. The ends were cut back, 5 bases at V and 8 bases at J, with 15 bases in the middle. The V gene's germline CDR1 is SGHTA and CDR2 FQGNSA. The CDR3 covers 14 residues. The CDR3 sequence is CASSQDALREKLFF. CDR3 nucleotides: TGTGCCAGCAGCCAGGACGCACTGAGGGAAAAACTGTTTTTT.

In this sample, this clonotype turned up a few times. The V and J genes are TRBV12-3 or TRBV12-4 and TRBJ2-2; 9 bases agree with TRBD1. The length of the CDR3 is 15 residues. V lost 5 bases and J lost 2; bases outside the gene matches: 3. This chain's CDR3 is CASSKDRGNTGELFF. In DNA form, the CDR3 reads TGTGCCAGCAGTAAGGACAGGGGCAACACCGGGGAGCTGTTTTTT.

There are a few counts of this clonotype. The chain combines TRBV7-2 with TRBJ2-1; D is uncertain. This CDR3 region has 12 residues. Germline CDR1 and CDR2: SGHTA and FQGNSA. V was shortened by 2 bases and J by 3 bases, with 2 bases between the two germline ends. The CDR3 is CASSLYYNEQFF. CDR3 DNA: TGTGCCAGCAGCTTATACTACAATGAGCAGTTCTTC.

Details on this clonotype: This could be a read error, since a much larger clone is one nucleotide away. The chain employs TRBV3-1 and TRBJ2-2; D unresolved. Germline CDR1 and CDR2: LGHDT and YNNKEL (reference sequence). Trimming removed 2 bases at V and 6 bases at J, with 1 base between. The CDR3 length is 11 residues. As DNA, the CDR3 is TGTGCCAGCAGCCAACCCGGGGAGCTGTTTTTT. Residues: CASSQPGELFF.

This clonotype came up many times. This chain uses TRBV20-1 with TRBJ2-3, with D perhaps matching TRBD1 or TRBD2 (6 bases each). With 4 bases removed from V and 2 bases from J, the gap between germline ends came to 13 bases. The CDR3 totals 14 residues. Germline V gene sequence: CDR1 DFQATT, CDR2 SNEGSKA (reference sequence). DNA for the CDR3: TGCAGTGCTACCCGGGGGCCCTTCACAGATACGCAGTATTTT. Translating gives CSATRGPFTDTQYF.

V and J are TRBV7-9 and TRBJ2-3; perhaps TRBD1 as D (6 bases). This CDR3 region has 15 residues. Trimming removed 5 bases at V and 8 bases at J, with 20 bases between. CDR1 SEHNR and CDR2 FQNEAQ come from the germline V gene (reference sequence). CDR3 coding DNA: TGTGCCAGCAGCCTGGGGCTCCTCTGCAGGGGTACGCAGTATTTT. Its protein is CASSLGLLCRGTQYF.

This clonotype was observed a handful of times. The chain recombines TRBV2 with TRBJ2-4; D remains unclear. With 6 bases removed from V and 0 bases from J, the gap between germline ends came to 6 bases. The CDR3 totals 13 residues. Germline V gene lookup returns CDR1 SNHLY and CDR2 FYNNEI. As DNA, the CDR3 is TGTGCCAGCAGGAGTGTAGCCAAAAACATTCAGTACTTC. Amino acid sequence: CASRSVAKNIQYF. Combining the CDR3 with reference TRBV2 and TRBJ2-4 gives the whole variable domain EPEVTQTPSHQVTQMGQEVILRCVPISNHLYFYWYRQILGQKVEFLVSFYNNEISEKSEIFDDQFSVERPDGSNFTLKIRSTKLEDSAMYFCASRSVAKNIQYFGAGTRLSVL.

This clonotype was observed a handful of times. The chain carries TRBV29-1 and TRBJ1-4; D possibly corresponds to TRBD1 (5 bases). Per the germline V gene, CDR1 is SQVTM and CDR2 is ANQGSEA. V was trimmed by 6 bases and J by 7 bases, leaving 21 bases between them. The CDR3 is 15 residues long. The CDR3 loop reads CSVARGTQGGEKLFF. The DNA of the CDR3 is TGCAGCGTGGCCCGTGGGACCCAGGGAGGTGAAAAACTGTTTTTT.

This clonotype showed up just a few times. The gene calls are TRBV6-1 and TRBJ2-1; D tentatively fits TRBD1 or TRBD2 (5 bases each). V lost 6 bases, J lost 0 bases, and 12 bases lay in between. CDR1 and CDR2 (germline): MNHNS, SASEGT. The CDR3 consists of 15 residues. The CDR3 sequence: CASRPPGSSYNEQFF. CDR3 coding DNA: TGTGCCAGCAGGCCTCCAGGGAGCTCCTACAATGAGCAGTTCTTC.

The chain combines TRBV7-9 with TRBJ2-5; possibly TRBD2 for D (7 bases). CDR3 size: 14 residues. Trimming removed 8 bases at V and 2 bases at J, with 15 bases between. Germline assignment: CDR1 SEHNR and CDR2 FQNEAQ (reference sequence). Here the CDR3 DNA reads TGTGCCAGCCTAGACGGGGGGCGACAAGAGACCCAGTACTTC. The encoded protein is CASLDGGRQETQYF.

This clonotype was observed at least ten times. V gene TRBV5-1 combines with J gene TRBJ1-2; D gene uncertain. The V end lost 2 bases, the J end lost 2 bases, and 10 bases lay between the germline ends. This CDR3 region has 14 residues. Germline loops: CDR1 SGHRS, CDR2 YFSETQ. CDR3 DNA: TGCGCCAGCAGCTTAAGGACGGAGAACTATGGCTACACCTTC. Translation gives CASSLRTENYGYTF.

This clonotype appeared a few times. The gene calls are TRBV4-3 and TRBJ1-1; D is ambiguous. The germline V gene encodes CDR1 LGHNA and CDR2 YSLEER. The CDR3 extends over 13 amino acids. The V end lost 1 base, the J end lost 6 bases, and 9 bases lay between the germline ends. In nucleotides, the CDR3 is TGCGCCAGCAGCCAAGGGGGTCGGGCTGAAGCTTTCTTT. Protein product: CASSQGGRAEAFF.

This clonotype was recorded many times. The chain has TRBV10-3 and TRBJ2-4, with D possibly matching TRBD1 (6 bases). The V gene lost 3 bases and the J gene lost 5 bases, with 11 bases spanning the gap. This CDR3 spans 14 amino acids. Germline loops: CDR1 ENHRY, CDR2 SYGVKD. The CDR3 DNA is TGTGCCATCAGTGAATACTCAGGGGAAAACATTCAGTACTTC. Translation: CAISEYSGENIQYF.

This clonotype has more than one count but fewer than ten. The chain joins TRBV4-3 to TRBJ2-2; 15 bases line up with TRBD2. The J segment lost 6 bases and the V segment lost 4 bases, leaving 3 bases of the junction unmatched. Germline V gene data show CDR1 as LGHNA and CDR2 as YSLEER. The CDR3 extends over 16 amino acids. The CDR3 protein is CASSRWTSGGAGELFF. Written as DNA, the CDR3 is TGCGCCAGCAGCCGCTGGACTAGCGGGGGGGCCGGGGAGCTGTTTTTT.

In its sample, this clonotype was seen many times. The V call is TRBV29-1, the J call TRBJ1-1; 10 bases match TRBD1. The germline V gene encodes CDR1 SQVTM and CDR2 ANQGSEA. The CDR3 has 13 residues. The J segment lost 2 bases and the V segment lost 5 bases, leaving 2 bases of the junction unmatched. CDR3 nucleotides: TGCAGCGTTTGGACAGGGGGTAACACTGAAGCTTTCTTT. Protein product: CSVWTGGNTEAFF. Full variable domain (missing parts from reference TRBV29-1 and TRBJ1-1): SAVISQKPSRDICQRGTSLTIQCQVDSQVTMMFWYRQQPGQSLTLIATANQGSEATYESGFVIDKFPISRPNLTFSTLTVSNMSPEDSSIYLCSVWTGGNTEAFFGQGTRLTVV.

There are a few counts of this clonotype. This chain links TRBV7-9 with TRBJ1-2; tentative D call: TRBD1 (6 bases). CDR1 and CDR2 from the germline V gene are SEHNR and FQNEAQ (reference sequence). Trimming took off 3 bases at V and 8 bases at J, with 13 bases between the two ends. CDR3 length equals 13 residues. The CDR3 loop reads CASSFIGGEGYTF. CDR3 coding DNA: TGTGCCAGCAGCTTTATAGGGGGAGAGGGCTACACCTTC.

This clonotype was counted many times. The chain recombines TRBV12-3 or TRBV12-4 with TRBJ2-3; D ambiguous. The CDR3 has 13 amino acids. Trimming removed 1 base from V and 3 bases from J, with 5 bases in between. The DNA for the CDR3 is TGTGCCAGCAGTTTAGGCCTAACAGATACGCAGTATTTT. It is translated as CASSLGLTDTQYF.

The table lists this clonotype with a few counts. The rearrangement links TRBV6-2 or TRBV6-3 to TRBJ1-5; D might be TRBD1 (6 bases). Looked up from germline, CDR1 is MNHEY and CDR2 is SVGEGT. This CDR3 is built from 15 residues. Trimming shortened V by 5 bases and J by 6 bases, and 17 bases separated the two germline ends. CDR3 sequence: CASSATGGGGQPQHF. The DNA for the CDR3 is TGTGCCAGCAGTGCGACTGGAGGAGGGGGTCAGCCCCAGCATTTT.

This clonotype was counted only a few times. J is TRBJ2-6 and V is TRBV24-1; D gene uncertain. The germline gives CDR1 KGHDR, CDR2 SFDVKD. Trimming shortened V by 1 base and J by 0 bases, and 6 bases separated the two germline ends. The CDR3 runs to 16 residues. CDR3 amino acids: CATSDLRSSGANVLTF. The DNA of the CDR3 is TGTGCCACCAGTGATTTAAGGAGCTCTGGGGCCAACGTCCTGACTTTC.

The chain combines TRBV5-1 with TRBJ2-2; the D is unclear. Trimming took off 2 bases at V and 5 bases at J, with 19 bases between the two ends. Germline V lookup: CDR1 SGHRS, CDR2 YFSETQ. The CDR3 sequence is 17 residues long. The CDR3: CASSLLGSQRTTGELFF. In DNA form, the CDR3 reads TGCGCCAGCAGCTTACTTGGATCACAAAGGACGACCGGGGAGCTGTTTTTT.

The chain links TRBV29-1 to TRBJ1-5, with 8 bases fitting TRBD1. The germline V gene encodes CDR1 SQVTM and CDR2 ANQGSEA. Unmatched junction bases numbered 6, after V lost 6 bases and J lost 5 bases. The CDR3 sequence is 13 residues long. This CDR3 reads CSVQQGGDQPQHF. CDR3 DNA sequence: TGCAGCGTCCAACAGGGGGGAGATCAGCCCCAGCATTTT.

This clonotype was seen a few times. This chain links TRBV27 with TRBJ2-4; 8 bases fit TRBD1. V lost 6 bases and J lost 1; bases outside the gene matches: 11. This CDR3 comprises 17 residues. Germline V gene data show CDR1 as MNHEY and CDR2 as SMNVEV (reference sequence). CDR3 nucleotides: TGTGCCAGCAGGACCTTTCGGACAGGGCGGGCCAAAAACATTCAGTACTTC. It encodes CASRTFRTGRAKNIQYF.

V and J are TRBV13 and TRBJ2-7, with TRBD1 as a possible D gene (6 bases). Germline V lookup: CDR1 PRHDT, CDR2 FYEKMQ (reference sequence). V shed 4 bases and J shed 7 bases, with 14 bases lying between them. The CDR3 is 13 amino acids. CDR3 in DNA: TGTGCCAGCAGCTCGACAGGAGTTTGGGAGCAGTACTTC. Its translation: CASSSTGVWEQYF.